The rows below give T cell receptor beta chains drawn from one sample of a study of T cells in tuberculosis. Produced via immunoSEQ multiplex PCR; TCRdb's table is partial and in-frame only. The repertoire holds over 25,000 clones, with just under 97% as singletons. Sequencing used PBMCs. The receptors stem from a donor between 10 and 35 years old with latent tuberculosis or without tuberculosis infection. Each CDR3 is given with its conserved first and last residue. A D gene is named only where the DNA matches it firmly. Where a row states a size, it is once, few, many or the class of an expanded clone; other rows omit it.

.	.	TRBJ1-2	TRBV6-5	TGTGCCAGCAGTTACTCGACAGATCTGTATGGCTACACCTTC	CASSYSTDLYGYTF
.	.	TRBJ2-3	TRBV5-1	TGCGCCAGCAGACTAGGGCAGTCCGGTTCAGATACGCAGTATTTT	CASRLGQSGSDTQYF
.	.	TRBJ1-2	TRBV5-6	TGTGCCAGCAGCTTGAGAGCTAACTATGGCTACACCTTC	CASSLRANYGYTF
.	.	TRBJ1-2	TRBV11-2	TGTGCCAGCAGCTTTCGAGCGAGCCTAGGGGCAGGCTACACCTTC	CASSFRASLGAGYTF
TRBD2	.	TRBJ2-1	TRBV7-8	TGTGCCAGCAGCTTAGTTAGCGGGAGTTTCAATGAGCAGTTCTTC	CASSLVSGSFNEQFF
.	.	TRBJ1-3	TRBV9	TGTGCCAGCAGCGCCGTCTCTGGAAACACCATATATTTT	CASSAVSGNTIYF
.	.	TRBJ2-2	TRBV6-1	TGTGCCAGCAGTGAAACCCAGGGGAGCACCGGGGAGCTGTTTTTT	CASSETQGSTGELFF
TRBD2	.	TRBJ2-7	TRBV30	TGTGCCAGCAGTCTAGGGGAGGGTAGCGAGCAGTACTTC	CASSLGEGSEQYF
.	.	TRBJ1-5	TRBV7-2	TGTGCCAGCAGCTCCTATAGCAATCAGCCCCAGCATTTT	CASSSYSNQPQHF
.	.	TRBJ2-3	TRBV6-1	TGTGCCAGCAGTGGGGGGGATGGAGCGGGTACGCAGTATTTT	CASSGGDGAGTQYF
TRBD1	.	TRBJ2-2	TRBV6-1	TGTGCCAGCAGTGGGCCGACAGGGATAGAGACCGGGGAGCTGTTTTTT	CASSGPTGIETGELFF
.	.	TRBJ1-2	TRBV28	TGTGCCAGCAGTTTTCAGGGATGGGGCTACACCTTC	CASSFQGWGYTF
.	.	TRBJ2-1	TRBV5-4	TGTGCCAGCAGCTGGGGTGGGACTGAGAGTTTCAATGAGCAGTTCTTC	CASSWGGTESFNEQFF
.	once	TRBJ2-6	TRBV29-1	TGCAGCGTACAGGATGGTGGGGCCAACGTCCTGACTTTC	CSVQDGGANVLTF